This TCR beta chain stems from a study of T cell repertoires in cytomegalovirus infection. Turning to the study itself: CMV epitopes used comprised recently identified HLA-C-restricted ones and well-studied HLA-B-restricted ones. The public TCR beta signatures pointed to both CMV infection and matching HLA type. Study-level findings and limits: Ex vivo, HLA-C-restricted CMV-specific TCR beta clonotypes prevailed over the rest of the response. Totalled public TCR beta family frequency picked out people who carried CMV plus the relevant HLA.

Remarks on this clonotype: Its antigen is undetermined.

A single record per CDR3 protein comes from TCRdb applying MiXCR to the reads. The profile shows just under 500,000 distinct CDR3 sequences, about 33% of them singletons. Trimming at V came to 5 bases and at J to 8 bases, leaving 6 bases not matched to a gene. The germline V gene has CDR1 SSHAT and CDR2 FNYEAQ (reference sequence). CDR3 length equals 13 residues. This specimen consisted of cultured PBMCs, obtained from culture after CMV antigen stimulation. This rearrangement joins TRBV7-7 to TRBJ2-3; 8 positions agree with TRBD1. The clonotype comes from a human donor in good health (CMV status not recorded). Some clones in this sample may be carry-over from other donors' samples. The CDR3 region is CASSPGGAGTQYF. CDR3 DNA: TGTGCCAGCAGCCCAGGGGGCGCAGGTACGCAGTATTTT.